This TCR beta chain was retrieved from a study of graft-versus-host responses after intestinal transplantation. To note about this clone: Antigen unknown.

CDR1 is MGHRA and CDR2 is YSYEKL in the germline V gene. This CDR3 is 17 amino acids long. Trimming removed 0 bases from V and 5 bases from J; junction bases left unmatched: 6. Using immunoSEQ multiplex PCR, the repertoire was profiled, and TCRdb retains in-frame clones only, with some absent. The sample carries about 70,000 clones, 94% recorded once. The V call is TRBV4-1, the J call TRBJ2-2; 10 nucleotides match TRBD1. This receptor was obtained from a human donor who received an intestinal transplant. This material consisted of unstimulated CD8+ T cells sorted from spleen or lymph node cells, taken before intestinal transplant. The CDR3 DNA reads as TGCGCCAGCAGCCAAGATAGGGAGGACAGGGGGACCGGGGAGCTGTTTTTT. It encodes CASSQDREDRGTGELFF.